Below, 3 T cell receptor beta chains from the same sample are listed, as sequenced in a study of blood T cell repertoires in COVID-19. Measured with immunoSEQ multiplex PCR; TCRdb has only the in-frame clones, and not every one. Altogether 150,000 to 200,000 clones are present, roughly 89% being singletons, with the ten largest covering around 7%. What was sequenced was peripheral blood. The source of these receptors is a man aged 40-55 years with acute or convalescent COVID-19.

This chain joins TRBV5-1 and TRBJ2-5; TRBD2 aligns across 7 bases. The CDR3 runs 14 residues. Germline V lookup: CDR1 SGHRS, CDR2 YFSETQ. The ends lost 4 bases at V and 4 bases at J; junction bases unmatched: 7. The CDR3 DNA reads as TGCGCCAGCAGCCCGGTACCGGGGGGAGAGACCCAGTACTTC. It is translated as CASSPVPGGETQYF.

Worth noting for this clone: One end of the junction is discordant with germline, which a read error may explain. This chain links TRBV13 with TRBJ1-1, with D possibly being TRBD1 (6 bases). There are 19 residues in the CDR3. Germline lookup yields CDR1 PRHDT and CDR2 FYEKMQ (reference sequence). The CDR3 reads CASTLGLSLGARRSTEAFF. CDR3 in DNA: TGTGCCAGCACCTTAGGTCTTAGCCTGGGGGCGAGGAGGAGCACTGAAGCTTTCTTT.

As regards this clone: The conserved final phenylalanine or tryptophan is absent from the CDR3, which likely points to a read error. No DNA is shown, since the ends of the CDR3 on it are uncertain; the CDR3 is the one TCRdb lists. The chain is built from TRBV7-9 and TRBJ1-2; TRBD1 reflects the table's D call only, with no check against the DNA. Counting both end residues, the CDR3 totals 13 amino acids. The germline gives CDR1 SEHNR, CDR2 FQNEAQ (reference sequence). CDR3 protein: CASSLGTGGQYDL.